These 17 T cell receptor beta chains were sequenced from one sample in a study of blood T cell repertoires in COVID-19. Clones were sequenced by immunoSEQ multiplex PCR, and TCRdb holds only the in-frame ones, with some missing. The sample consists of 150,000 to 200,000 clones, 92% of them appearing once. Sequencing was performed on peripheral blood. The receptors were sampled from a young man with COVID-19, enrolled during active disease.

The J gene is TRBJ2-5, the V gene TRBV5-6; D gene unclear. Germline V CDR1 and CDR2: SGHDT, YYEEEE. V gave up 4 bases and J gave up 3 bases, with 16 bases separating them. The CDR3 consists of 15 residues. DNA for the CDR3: TGTGCCAGCAGCCTCGACCTTTCAGGAAAAGAGACCCAGTACTTC. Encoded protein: CASSLDLSGKETQYF.

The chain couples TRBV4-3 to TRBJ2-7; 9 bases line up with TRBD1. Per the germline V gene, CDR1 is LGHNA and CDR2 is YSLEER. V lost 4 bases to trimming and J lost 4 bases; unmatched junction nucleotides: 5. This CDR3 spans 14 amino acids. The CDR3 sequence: CASSPGTGRYEQYF. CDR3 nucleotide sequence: TGCGCCAGCAGCCCCGGGACAGGGAGGTACGAGCAGTACTTC.

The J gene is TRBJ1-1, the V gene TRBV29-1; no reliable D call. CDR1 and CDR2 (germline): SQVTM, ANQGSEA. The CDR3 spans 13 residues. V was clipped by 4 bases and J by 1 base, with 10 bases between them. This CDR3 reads CSVADGRNTEAFF. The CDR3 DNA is TGCAGCGTTGCCGACGGGAGGAACACTGAAGCTTTCTTT.

The CDR3 here is CSGGQVITDTQYF. In nucleotides, the CDR3 is TGCAGCGGAGGACAGGTTATCACAGATACGCAGTATTTT. V and J are TRBV29-1 and TRBJ2-3; 7 positions match TRBD1. J gave up 2 bases and V 7 bases, and 6 bases lay outside the gene matches. The CDR3 sequence is 13 residues long. CDR1 and CDR2 (germline): SQVTM, ANQGSEA.

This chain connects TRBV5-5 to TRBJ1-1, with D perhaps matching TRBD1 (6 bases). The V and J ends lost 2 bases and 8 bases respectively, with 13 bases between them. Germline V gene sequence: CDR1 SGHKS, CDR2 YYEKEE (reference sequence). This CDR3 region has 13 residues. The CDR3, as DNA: TGTGCCAGCAGCTTCGGACAGATTCTAGAAGCTTTCTTT. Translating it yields CASSFGQILEAFF.

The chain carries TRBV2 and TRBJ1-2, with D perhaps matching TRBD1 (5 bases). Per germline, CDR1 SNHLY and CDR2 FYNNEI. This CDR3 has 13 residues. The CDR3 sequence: CVTPTAANYGYTF. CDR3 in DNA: TGTGTCACTCCGACAGCTGCTAACTATGGCTACACCTTC.

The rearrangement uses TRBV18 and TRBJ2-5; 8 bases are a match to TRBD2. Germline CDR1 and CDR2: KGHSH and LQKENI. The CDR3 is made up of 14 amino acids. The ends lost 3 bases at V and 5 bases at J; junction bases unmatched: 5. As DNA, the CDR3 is TGTGCCAGCTCACCGGGACTAGGTCAGGAGACCCAGTACTTC. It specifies CASSPGLGQETQYF. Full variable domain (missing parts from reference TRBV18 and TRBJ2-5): NAGVMQNPRHLVRRRGQEARLRCSPMKGHSHVYWYRQLPEEGLKFMVYLQKENIIDESGMPKERFSAEFPKEGPSILRIQQVVRGDSAAYFCASSPGLGQETQYFGPGTRLLVL.

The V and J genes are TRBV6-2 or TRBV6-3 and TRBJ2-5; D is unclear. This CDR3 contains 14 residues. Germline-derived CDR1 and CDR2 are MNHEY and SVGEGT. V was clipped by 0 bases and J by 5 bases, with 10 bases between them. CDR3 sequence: CASSYSPARETQYF. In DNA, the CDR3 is TGTGCCAGCAGTTACTCCCCCGCCAGGGAGACCCAGTACTTC.

In nucleotides, the CDR3 is TGCGCCAGCAGGACAGGGGTGGTGGACACTGAAGCTTTCTTT. This sequence encodes CASRTGVVDTEAFF. The chain carries TRBV5-1 and TRBJ1-1; TRBD1 matches 8 bases. V was clipped by 5 bases and J by 3 bases; unmatched bases: 6. Germline CDR1 reads SGHRS; CDR2 reads YFSETQ. The CDR3 has 14 residues.

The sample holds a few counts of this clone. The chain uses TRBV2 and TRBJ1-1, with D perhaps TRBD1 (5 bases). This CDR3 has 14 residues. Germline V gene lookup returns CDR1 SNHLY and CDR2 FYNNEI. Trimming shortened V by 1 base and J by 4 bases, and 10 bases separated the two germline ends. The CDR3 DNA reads TGTGCCAGCAGTGAAGGTCGGGGGACCACTGAAGCTTTCTTT. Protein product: CASSEGRGTTEAFF.

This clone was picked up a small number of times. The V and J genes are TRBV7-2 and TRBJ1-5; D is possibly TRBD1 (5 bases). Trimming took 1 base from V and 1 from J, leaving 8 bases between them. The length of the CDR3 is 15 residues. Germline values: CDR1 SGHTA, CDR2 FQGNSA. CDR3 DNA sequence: TGTGCCAGCAGCTTAGTCGCAGGGAGCAATCAGCCCCAGCATTTT. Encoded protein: CASSLVAGSNQPQHF. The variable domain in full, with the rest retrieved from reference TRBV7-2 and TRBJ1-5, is GAGVSQSPSNKVTEKGKDVELRCDPISGHTALYWYRQSLGQGLEFLIYFQGNSAPDKSGLPSDRFSAERTGGSVSTLTIQRTQQEDSAVYLCASSLVAGSNQPQHFGDGTRLSIL.

The CDR3 nucleotides read TGTGCCAGCAGCTTAGAAACAGTCAATCAGCCCCAGCATTTT. It yields the protein CASSLETVNQPQHF. The chain employs TRBV7-2 and TRBJ1-5, with no clear D. The germline V gene encodes CDR1 SGHTA and CDR2 FQGNSA. Trimming took off 1 base at V and 3 bases at J, with 7 bases between the two ends. The CDR3 is made up of 14 amino acids. The whole variable domain, remainder taken from reference TRBV7-2 and TRBJ1-5, is GAGVSQSPSNKVTEKGKDVELRCDPISGHTALYWYRQSLGQGLEFLIYFQGNSAPDKSGLPSDRFSAERTGGSVSTLTIQRTQQEDSAVYLCASSLETVNQPQHFGDGTRLSIL.

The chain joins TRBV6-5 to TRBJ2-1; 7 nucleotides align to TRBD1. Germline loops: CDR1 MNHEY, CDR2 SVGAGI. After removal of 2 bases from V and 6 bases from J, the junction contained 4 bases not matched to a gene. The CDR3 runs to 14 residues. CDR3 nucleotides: TGTGCCAGCAGTTACCAGGGACAGATCAATGAGCAGTTCTTC. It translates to CASSYQGQINEQFF.

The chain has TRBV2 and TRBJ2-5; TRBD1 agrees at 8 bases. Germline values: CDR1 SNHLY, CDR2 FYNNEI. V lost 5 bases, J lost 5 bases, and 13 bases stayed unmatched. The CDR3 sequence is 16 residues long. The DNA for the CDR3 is TGTGCCAGCAGTAGAGACGGACAGGGATATTCTGAGACCCAGTACTTC. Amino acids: CASSRDGQGYSETQYF.

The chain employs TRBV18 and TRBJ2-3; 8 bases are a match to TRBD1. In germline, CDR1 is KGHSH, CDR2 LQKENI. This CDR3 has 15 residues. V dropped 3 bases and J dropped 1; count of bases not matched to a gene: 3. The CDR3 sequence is CASSPAQGGTDTQYF. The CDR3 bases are TGTGCCAGCTCACCGGCACAGGGGGGCACAGATACGCAGTATTTT.

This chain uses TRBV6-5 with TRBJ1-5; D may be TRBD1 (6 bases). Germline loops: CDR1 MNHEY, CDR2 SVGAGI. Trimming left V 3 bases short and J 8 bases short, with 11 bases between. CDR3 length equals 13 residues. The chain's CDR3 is CASSYGGGEPQHF. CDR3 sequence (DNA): TGTGCCAGCAGTTATGGGGGCGGAGAGCCCCAGCATTTT.

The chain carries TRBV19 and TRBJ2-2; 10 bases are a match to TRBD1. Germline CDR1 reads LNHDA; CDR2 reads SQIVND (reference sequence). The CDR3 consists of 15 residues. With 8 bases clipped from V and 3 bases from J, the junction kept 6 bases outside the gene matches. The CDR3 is CASLRDRGDTGELFF. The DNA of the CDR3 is TGTGCCAGTCTCCGGGACAGGGGAGACACCGGGGAGCTGTTTTTT. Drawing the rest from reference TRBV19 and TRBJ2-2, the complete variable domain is DGGITQSPKYLFRKEGQNVTLSCEQNLNHDAMYWYRQDPGQGLRLIYYSQIVNDFQKGDIAEGYSVSREKKESFPLTVTSAQKNPTAFYLCASLRDRGDTGELFFGEGSRLTVL.